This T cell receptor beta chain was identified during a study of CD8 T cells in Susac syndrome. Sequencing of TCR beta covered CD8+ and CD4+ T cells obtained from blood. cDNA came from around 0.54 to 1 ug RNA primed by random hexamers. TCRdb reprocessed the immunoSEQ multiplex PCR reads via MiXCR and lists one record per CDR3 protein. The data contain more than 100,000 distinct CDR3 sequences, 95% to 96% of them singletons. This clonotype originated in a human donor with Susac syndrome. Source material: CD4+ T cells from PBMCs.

The CDR3 sequence is CSVGYSGANVLTF. In DNA form, the CDR3 reads TGCAGCGTTGGTTACTCTGGGGCCAACGTCCTGACTTTC. The chain links TRBV29-1 to TRBJ2-6; D unresolved. Between the trimmed V and J ends, which lost 4 bases and 0 bases, there was a span of 4 bases. This CDR3 comprises 13 residues. From germline, CDR1 is SQVTM and CDR2 ANQGSEA.